This T cell receptor beta chain was obtained from a study of cytomegalovirus exposure and HLA in healthy donors. Study-level results: Specific recognition of CMV antigens was confirmed in vitro for a few chains (all CMV-associated). In the analysis, some V segments, TRBV6-2 and TRBV6-3 included, were excluded as indistinguishable.

Amplification used 60 Vbeta primers and 13 Jbeta primers. As handled by the study authors: About 11 million of the 80 million or so unique TCR beta chains counted in a later analysis were shared. This table comes from immunoSEQ multiplex PCR, and its TCRdb copy is limited to in-frame clones, with some not included. D and trimming come from the DNA, and the V and J calls and clone size come from that table. The table lists around 140,000 clones, over 70% of them singletons. The table lists this clone with a few counts. Its antigen is still unknown. V was clipped by 3 bases and J by 4 bases, with 2 bases between them. Germline values: CDR1 SEHNR, CDR2 FQNEAQ (reference sequence). This CDR3 region has 11 residues.

This receptor was taken from a man in his thirties or forties in good health and CMV-seronegative. Sequencing was carried out using PBMCs. The chain couples TRBV7-9 to TRBJ2-3; D is unclear. The CDR3 DNA reads TGTGCCAGCAGCTTCTCAGATACGCAGTATTTT. This gives the protein CASSFSDTQYF.